The 16 T cell receptor beta chains below were found in one sample sequenced in a study of beta chain features in type 1 diabetes. Every isolated RNA sample was fully reverse transcribed, so sequencing captured expressed TCRB transcripts. The method was immunoSEQ multiplex PCR; TCRdb's version includes in-frame clones alone and lacks a portion of them. The sample includes around 12,000 clones, 46% seen only once; the top ten take about 0.93%. Sequencing was performed on stem cell memory CD4+ T cells from blood. The origin of the receptors is a man between 18 and 35 years old in good health.

The chain employs TRBV4-2 and TRBJ2-1, with 8 bases that match TRBD2. V shed 0 bases, J shed 5 bases, and the junction held 15 bases outside the gene matches. CDR3 length: 19 residues. The germline V gene encodes CDR1 LGHNA and CDR2 YNFKEQ. In DNA, the CDR3 is TGTGCCAGCAGCCAAGATCTGATTCGGGGGCGAGCGGGGGACAATGAGCAGTTCTTC. Translation gives CASSQDLIRGRAGDNEQFF.

This clone turned up a few times. The CDR3 nucleotides are TGCAGGGGACAAGACACTGAAGCTTTCTTT. As protein: CRGQDTEAFF. This chain uses TRBV20-1 with TRBJ1-1, with a tentative D call TRBD1 (6 bases). This CDR3 region has 10 residues. Looked up from germline, CDR1 is DFQATT and CDR2 is SNEGSKA (reference sequence).

This clone has a handful of counts. V and J are TRBV27 and TRBJ2-5; 12 bases are shared with TRBD2. Germline V gives CDR1 MNHEY, CDR2 SMNVEV (reference sequence). The ends lost 5 bases at V and 2 bases at J; junction bases unmatched: 3. The CDR3 has 15 residues. The CDR3: CASSELAGGQETQYF. DNA for the CDR3: TGTGCCAGCAGTGAACTAGCGGGGGGACAAGAGACCCAGTACTTC.

This chain connects TRBV20-1 to TRBJ2-1, with unresolved D. V was shortened by 8 bases and J by 7 bases, with 12 bases between the two germline ends. CDR1 DFQATT and CDR2 SNEGSKA come from the germline V gene (reference sequence). The CDR3 extends over 11 amino acids. The DNA of the CDR3 is TGCAGTCCACTCCCCAATAATGAGCAGTTCTTC. Translation: CSPLPNNEQFF.

The chain links TRBV5-4 to TRBJ1-2; 9 positions agree with TRBD1. CDR1 is SGHNT, CDR2 YYREEE, per germline (reference sequence). The trim removed 3 bases at V and 7 bases at J, leaving 13 bases unmatched. The CDR3 runs to 16 residues. The CDR3 sequence: CASSSKQGAPSGGYTF. The CDR3 DNA reads as TGTGCCAGCAGCTCCAAACAGGGGGCCCCAAGTGGTGGCTACACCTTC. Using reference TRBV5-4 and TRBJ1-2 for the parts outside the CDR3, the full variable domain is ETGVTQSPTHLIKTRGQQVTLRCSSQSGHNTVSWYQQALGQGPQFIFQYYREEENGRGNFPPRFSGLQFPNYSSELNVNALELDDSALYLCASSSKQGAPSGGYTFGSGTRLTVV.

The V gene is TRBV7-6, the J gene TRBJ2-7, with TRBD2 matching 13 bases. The germline CDR1 and CDR2 sequences are SGHVS and FNYEAQ. Germline trimming cut 5 bases from V and 0 bases from J; bases unmatched to any gene: 4. This CDR3 contains 16 residues. The CDR3 bases are TGTGCCAGCAGCCTGGGACTAGCGGGGAACTCCTACGAGCAGTACTTC. Encoded protein: CASSLGLAGNSYEQYF.

The chain carries TRBV4-3 and TRBJ2-3, with TRBD1 identical over 7 bases. V lost 1 base, J lost 0 bases, and 10 bases stayed unmatched. The CDR3 length is 18 residues. Germline values: CDR1 LGHNA, CDR2 YSLEER. CDR3 nucleotide sequence: TGCGCCAGCAGCCAAGCTACCCACAGGGGTGCTAGCACAGATACGCAGTATTTT. This gives the protein CASSQATHRGASTDTQYF.

The chain links TRBV29-1 to TRBJ2-7, with D unresolved. The CDR3 sequence is 12 residues long. CDR1 and CDR2 (germline): SQVTM, ANQGSEA. Trimming took off 4 bases at V and 0 bases at J, with 7 bases between the two ends. CDR3 DNA sequence: TGCAGCGTTGTACTGTACTCCTACGAGCAGTACTTC. As protein: CSVVLYSYEQYF.

This sequence joins TRBV16 and TRBJ2-7, with TRBD2 matching 10 bases. The CDR3 contains 15 residues. Trimming took 4 bases from V and 5 from J; bases not matched to a gene: 8. Germline values: CDR1 KGHSY, CDR2 FQNENV. As DNA, the CDR3 is TGTGCCAGCAGCCTAAGGGGGACTAGCGTCAACGAGCAGTACTTC. This sequence encodes CASSLRGTSVNEQYF.

This clone was counted a few times. The CDR3 bases are TGTGCCTGGAGGCCCAGCGGGGCGTACAATGAGCAGTTCTTC. Amino acids: CAWRPSGAYNEQFF. The chain recombines TRBV30 with TRBJ2-1; 7 bases line up with TRBD2. From germline, CDR1 is GTSNPN and CDR2 SVGIG (reference sequence). J was trimmed by 4 bases and V by 3 bases; bases with no gene match: 6. The CDR3 has 14 residues.

The CDR3 here is CASSRGQGSPGNTIYF. The CDR3 coding sequence is TGTGCCAGCAGTAGAGGACAGGGGAGCCCTGGAAACACCATATATTTT. The rearrangement links TRBV5-4 to TRBJ1-3, with TRBD1 identical over 9 bases. The V segment lost 5 bases and the J segment 2 bases; nucleotides outside the gene matches: 8. Germline V gene data show CDR1 as SGHNT and CDR2 as YYREEE (reference sequence). The CDR3 is 16 amino acids.

The rearrangement uses TRBV7-2 and TRBJ1-6; D might be TRBD1 (6 bases). CDR1 and CDR2 from the germline V gene are SGHTA and FQGNSA. Trimming shortened V by 2 bases and J by 7 bases, and 21 bases separated the two germline ends. This CDR3 is built from 18 residues. CDR3 nucleotide sequence: TGTGCCAGCAGCTTAAGTCGGACAGTGGCCGGCTCGAATTCACCCCTCCACTTT. This gives the protein CASSLSRTVAGSNSPLHF.

This sequence joins TRBV5-4 and TRBJ2-7, with 9 bases matching TRBD2. Germline V gene sequence: CDR1 SGHNT, CDR2 YYREEE (reference sequence). V lost 4 bases and J lost 7; bases outside the gene matches: 6. This CDR3 comprises 13 residues. The DNA for the CDR3 is TGTGCCAGCAGCGTCCTAGCGGGGAGGGAGCAGTACTTC. Amino acid sequence: CASSVLAGREQYF.

This clone was detected a few times. The rearrangement joins TRBV11-2 to TRBJ2-3; D might be TRBD2 (6 bases). CDR1 and CDR2 from the germline V gene are SGHAT and FQNNGV. The CDR3 covers 16 residues. Trimming shortened V by 5 bases and J by 0 bases, and 15 bases separated the two germline ends. CDR3 sequence reads: CASSTGTVTSTDTQYF. In DNA, the CDR3 is TGTGCCAGCAGCACCGGGACTGTGACTAGCACAGATACGCAGTATTTT.

This chain uses TRBV9 with TRBJ1-6; D is undetermined. The CDR3 loop spans 15 amino acids. Germline loops: CDR1 SGDLS, CDR2 YYNGEE. Trimming took 0 bases from V and 4 from J, leaving 8 bases between them. CDR3 DNA: TGTGCCAGCAGCGTAGAGGGAGTGTATAATTCACCCCTCCACTTT. Protein: CASSVEGVYNSPLHF.

The chain couples TRBV7-3 to TRBJ2-7; D is ambiguous. Looked up from germline, CDR1 is SGHTA and CDR2 is FQGTGA. V gave up 1 base and J gave up 2 bases, with 12 bases separating them. The CDR3 totals 15 residues. Here the CDR3 DNA reads TGTGCCAGCAGCTTAAGGGCAGGTTCTGCCTACGAGCAGTACTTC. Amino acids: CASSLRAGSAYEQYF.